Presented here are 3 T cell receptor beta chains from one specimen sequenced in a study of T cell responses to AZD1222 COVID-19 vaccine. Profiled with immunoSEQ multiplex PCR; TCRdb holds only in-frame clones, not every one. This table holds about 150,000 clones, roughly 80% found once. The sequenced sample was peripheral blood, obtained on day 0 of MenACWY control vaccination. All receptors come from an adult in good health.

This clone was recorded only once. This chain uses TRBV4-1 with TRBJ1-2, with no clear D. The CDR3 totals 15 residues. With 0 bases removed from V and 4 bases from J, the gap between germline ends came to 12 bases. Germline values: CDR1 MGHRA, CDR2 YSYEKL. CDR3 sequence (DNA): TGCGCCAGCAGCCAAGAAGCTTTATCGGGCTATGGCTACACCTTC. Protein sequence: CASSQEALSGYGYTF.

CDR3 in amino acids: CASMAGGDFAYGYTF. DNA of the CDR3: TGTGCCAGCATGGCAGGGGGCGATTTCGCCTATGGCTACACCTTC. This sequence joins TRBV28 and TRBJ1-2; TRBD1 aligns across 8 bases. Germline CDR1 MDHEN, CDR2 SYDVKM. This CDR3 region has 15 residues. V shed 7 bases and J 4 bases; nucleotides not matched to a gene: 11.

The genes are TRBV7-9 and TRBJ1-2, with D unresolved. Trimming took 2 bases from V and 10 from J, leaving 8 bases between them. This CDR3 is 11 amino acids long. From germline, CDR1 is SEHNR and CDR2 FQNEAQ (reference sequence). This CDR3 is CASSLWGAYTF. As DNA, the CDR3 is TGTGCCAGCAGCTTATGGGGTGCCTACACCTTC.